One T cell receptor (beta chain) is described in this entry. This clone has a single count. It has no known antigen specificity. No clone much larger than this one lies a single base away; base qualities are absent. The CDR3 sequence holds 13 residues, the cysteine and phenylalanine included. The kept DNA is CDR3 alone, 39 bases in frame from the first base. CDR1 LGHNA and CDR2 YNFKEQ are derived from the germline V gene. Trimming takes 6 bases off V and 3 bases off J; junction bases not matched to a gene: 2. This sample stems from a study of blood T cell repertoires in COVID-19 (dated by TCRdb to the early 2020s). Concerning the study at large: Samples covering the acute and convalescent phases of COVID-19 were provided by collaborators in the United States, Italy and Spain. The prospective study material was composed of cDNA or gDNA derived from T cells, B-cell-depleted T cells, or PBMCs. Deeply sampled blood TCRbeta repertoires from subjects exposed to, actively infected with, or recovered from COVID-19 were included in the dataset. A freely available public database, intended as a resource for researchers studying the immune response to SARS-CoV-2, is where the repertoires were released. Samples came from the ongoing ImmuneRACE study (first 160 participants) plus 1,254 subjects from 6 global collaborators. Nearly every sample came with metadata listing a de-identified subject ID, COVID-19 status, age in years and sex. Where available, HLA class I and class II types were taken from metadata supplied by the sample provider and were not determined by assay-based typing.

The collaborating institutions used their own protocols to collect whole blood in K2EDTA tubes. For TCRbeta analysis, collaborator samples were shipped as frozen whole blood, as isolated PBMCs, or as DNA extracted from either sample type. What the authors observed across the whole study: The quantity of clinical and demographic metadata differed by source and by participant and was supplied without curation.

TCRbeta CDR3 regions were amplified from genomic DNA using the immunoSEQ Assay, a bias-controlled multiplex PCR. Concerning the study's data processing: The number of nucleated cells in each sample was estimated from the amplification of reference gene primers within the assay. To quantify the absolute abundance of each unique TCRbeta CDR3 rearrangement, sequence reads were collapsed and filtered. For each sample, productive Simpson clonality was calculated as the square root of Simpson's diversity index over productive rearrangements. Here the immuneACCESS table is served through TCRdb, limited to in-frame sequences with V and J called. Missing clones are a known gap in these copies; in checked studies unresolved V genes cover under half, and the rest lacks a known reason. V and J calls and clone size are copied from that table; D and trimming were computed from the DNA. This sample comprises under 250,000 clones, 83% of them detected only once. Around 2.5% of the sample is in the top ten clones.

The sample was peripheral blood. The rearranged segments are TRBV4-2 and TRBJ1-2; 9 junctional bases match TRBD1. The receptor comes from a woman in her forties with active or convalescent COVID-19. The CDR3 protein: CASRDRGYYGYTF. The DNA sequence reads TGTGCCAGCAGGGACAGGGGTTACTATGGCTACACCTTC.